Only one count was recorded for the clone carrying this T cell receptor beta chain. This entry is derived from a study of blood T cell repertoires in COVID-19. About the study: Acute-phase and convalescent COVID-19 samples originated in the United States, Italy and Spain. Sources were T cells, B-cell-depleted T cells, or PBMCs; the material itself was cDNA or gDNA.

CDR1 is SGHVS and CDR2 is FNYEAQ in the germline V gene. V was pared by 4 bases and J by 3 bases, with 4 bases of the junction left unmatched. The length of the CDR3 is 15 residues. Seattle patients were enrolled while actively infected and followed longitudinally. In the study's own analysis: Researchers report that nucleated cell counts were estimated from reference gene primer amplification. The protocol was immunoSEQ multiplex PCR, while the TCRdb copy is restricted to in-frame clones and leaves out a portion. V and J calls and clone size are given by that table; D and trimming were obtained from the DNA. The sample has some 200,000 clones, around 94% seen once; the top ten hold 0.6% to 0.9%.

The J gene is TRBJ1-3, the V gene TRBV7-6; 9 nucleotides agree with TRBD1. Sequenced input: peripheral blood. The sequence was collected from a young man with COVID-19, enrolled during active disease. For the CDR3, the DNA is TGTGCCAGCAGCTCTGGACAGGGGTTTGGAAACACCATATATTTT. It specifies CASSSGQGFGNTIYF. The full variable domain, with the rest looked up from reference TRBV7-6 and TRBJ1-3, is GAGVSQSPRYKVTKRGQDVALRCDPISGHVSLYWYRQALGQGPEFLTYFNYEAQQDKSGLPNDRFSAERPEGSISTLTIQRTEQRDSAMYRCASSSGQGFGNTIYFGEGSWLTVV.